The 26 T cell receptor beta chains given below trace back to one sample, sequenced in a study of cytomegalovirus exposure and HLA in healthy donors. Primers: 60 Vbeta forward and 13 Jbeta reverse. Assay used: immunoSEQ multiplex PCR; TCRdb lists only in-frame clones, some missing. The sample includes 100,000 to 140,000 clones, roughly 80% of them seen just once. Material: PBMCs. The source is a man aged 25-45 years in good health and CMV-seropositive.

V and J are TRBV5-4 and TRBJ2-5; 7 bases match TRBD2. CDR3 length: 16 residues. Germline CDR1 is SGHNT and CDR2 is YYREEE (reference sequence). The V segment lost 0 bases and the J segment 2 bases; nucleotides outside the gene matches: 7. This chain's CDR3 is CASSLDGQGGQETQYF. CDR3 coding DNA: TGTGCCAGCAGCTTGGACGGTCAGGGAGGGCAAGAGACCCAGTACTTC.

The chain uses TRBV4-1 and TRBJ2-7; D is unclear. This CDR3 comprises 16 residues. Germline V gene sequence: CDR1 MGHRA, CDR2 YSYEKL. Trimming cost V 6 bases and J 4 bases, with 22 bases left between them. The CDR3 region is CASSFFKQKAAYEQYF. CDR3 nucleotides: TGCGCCAGCAGTTTTTTCAAGCAGAAGGCGGCATACGAGCAGTACTTC.

This clone was picked up a small number of times. This chain links TRBV7-2 with TRBJ1-6; D is unresolved. The germline CDR1 and CDR2 sequences are SGHTA and FQGNSA. Deletions cut 5 bases from V and 9 bases from J, with 14 bases between. This CDR3 region has 14 residues. Written as DNA, the CDR3 is TGTGCCAGCAGCCAATCTCTATTATCTTCACCCCTCCACTTT. As protein: CASSQSLLSSPLHF.

This chain connects TRBV9 to TRBJ2-3; tentative D call: TRBD2 (6 bases). Germline CDR1 reads SGDLS; CDR2 reads YYNGEE. V was cut by 0 bases and J by 3 bases, with 11 bases left in between. The CDR3 has 15 amino acids. The CDR3 sequence is CASSVARAGTDTQYF. CDR3 bases: TGTGCCAGCAGCGTAGCCAGGGCGGGAACAGATACGCAGTATTTT.

This rearrangement joins TRBV27 to TRBJ1-4, with D possibly being TRBD1 (6 bases). V shed 6 bases and J shed 10 bases, with 18 bases lying between them. This CDR3 region has 14 residues. CDR1 and CDR2 (germline): MNHEY, SMNVEV (reference sequence). DNA of the CDR3: TGTGCCAGCAGCAACAGGGAGGCGGGAGGAAAACTGTTTTTT. It yields the protein CASSNREAGGKLFF.

The chain couples TRBV12-5 to TRBJ2-7; D is possibly TRBD2 (10 bases). Trimming shortened V by 1 base and J by 3 bases, and 28 bases separated the two germline ends. Germline V CDR1 and CDR2: LGHNT, FRNRAP. The CDR3 runs to 20 residues. CDR3 amino acids: CASGLAGTGRTSGEVYEQYF. CDR3 coding DNA: TGTGCTAGTGGTTTGGCGGGGACAGGGCGCACTAGCGGGGAGGTCTACGAGCAGTACTTC.

The chain combines TRBV11-3 with TRBJ2-1; 10 bases are shared with TRBD2. J gave up 4 bases and V 6 bases, and 12 bases lay outside the gene matches. The CDR3 consists of 17 residues. CDR1 SGHNT and CDR2 YENEEA come from the germline V gene. CDR3 in amino acids: CASSPFRSGGGYNEQFF. CDR3 sequence (DNA): TGTGCCAGCAGTCCTTTTCGGAGCGGGGGGGGTTACAATGAGCAGTTCTTC.

The count of this clone is one. This chain connects TRBV29-1 to TRBJ2-7; D perhaps matches TRBD1 (6 bases). Germline CDR1 SQVTM, CDR2 ANQGSEA. The CDR3 runs to 13 residues. The germline V and J ends were trimmed by 7 bases and 5 bases, with 18 bases remaining between them. The CDR3 spells CSGISQGRNEQYF. As DNA, the CDR3 is TGCAGCGGCATTTCCCAGGGGCGTAACGAGCAGTACTTC.

Of note for this clone: Germline is not matched at one junction end, which may reflect a read error. The chain employs TRBV9 and TRBJ2-7; D is unclear. Germline V lookup: CDR1 SGDLS, CDR2 YYNGEE. The CDR3 is made up of 13 amino acids. The CDR3, as DNA: TGTGCCAGCAGCGTAGATCCAGCCATTCCCGAGGACTTC. It translates to CASSVDPAIPEDF.

The chain links TRBV5-1 to TRBJ2-7; 10 nucleotides agree with TRBD1. This CDR3 spans 13 amino acids. Germline values: CDR1 SGHRS, CDR2 YFSETQ. V shed 5 bases, J shed 5 bases, and the junction held 4 bases outside the gene matches. The DNA of the CDR3 is TGCGCCAGCAGGGGGACAGGGGAAAACGAGCAGTACTTC. This codes for CASRGTGENEQYF.

V and J are TRBV7-3 and TRBJ2-1, with TRBD1 matching 9 bases. The CDR3 covers 13 residues. The V and J ends lost 1 base and 10 bases, in that order; junction bases with no gene match: 2. Germline V CDR1 and CDR2: SGHTA, FQGTGA. CDR3 bases: TGTGCCAGCAGCTTAAGTACAGGGGGCGAGCAGTTCTTC. Amino acid sequence: CASSLSTGGEQFF.

The chain employs TRBV4-1 and TRBJ2-2, with D possibly being TRBD2 (6 bases). The CDR3 has 19 amino acids. CDR1 is MGHRA, CDR2 YSYEKL, per germline. V was clipped by 1 base and J by 8 bases, with 26 bases between them. In nucleotides, the CDR3 is TGCGCCAGCAGCCAAGGAATTTGGCGTGTAGCGGACCTTCGGGGGGAGCTGTTTTTT. Its translation: CASSQGIWRVADLRGELFF.

The chain has TRBV5-1 and TRBJ2-6; TRBD1 agrees at 12 bases. Per germline, CDR1 SGHRS and CDR2 YFSETQ. With V trimmed by 5 bases and J by 1 base, 13 bases remained unmatched. The CDR3 totals 20 residues. CDR3 loop: CASRRDRGLSPSSGANVLTF. CDR3 DNA: TGCGCCAGCAGAAGGGACAGGGGGCTGTCTCCCTCATCTGGGGCCAACGTCCTGACTTTC. The full variable domain, with the rest looked up from reference TRBV5-1 and TRBJ2-6, is KAGVTQTPRYLIKTRGQQVTLSCSPISGHRSVSWYQQTPGQGLQFLFEYFSETQRNKGNFPGRFSGRQFSNSRSEMNVSTLELGDSALYLCASRRDRGLSPSSGANVLTFGAGSRLTVL.

The chain uses TRBV9 and TRBJ2-5; the match to TRBD2 covers 7 bases. The CDR3 is 16 residues long. The V gene's germline CDR1 is SGDLS and CDR2 YYNGEE. Trimming cost V 0 bases and J 4 bases; bases outside gene matches: 9. Written as DNA, the CDR3 is TGTGCCAGCAGCGTAGGTTATACGGGGGGTCTAGAGACCCAGTACTTC. This sequence encodes CASSVGYTGGLETQYF.

This CDR3 reads CASSLRGLLSYEQYF. CDR3 DNA: TGCGCCAGCAGCCTGAGGGGACTACTGTCCTACGAGCAGTACTTC. The chain carries TRBV5-1 and TRBJ2-7; TRBD2 agrees at 7 bases. Germline assignment: CDR1 SGHRS and CDR2 YFSETQ. V lost 4 bases and J lost 1; bases outside the gene matches: 8. The CDR3 consists of 15 residues.

The J gene is TRBJ1-5, the V gene TRBV6-5; D may be TRBD1 (5 bases). V lost 3 bases to trimming and J lost 4 bases, with 13 bases between them. The CDR3 extends over 15 amino acids. Germline CDR1 and CDR2: MNHEY and SVGAGI. The CDR3 nucleotides are TGTGCCAGCAGTTATGACAGATCGGCAAATCAGCCCCAGCATTTT. Its protein product is CASSYDRSANQPQHF.

The gene calls are TRBV7-9 and TRBJ2-7, with D maybe TRBD2 (5 bases). CDR1 is SEHNR and CDR2 is FQNEAQ in the germline V gene (reference sequence). Trimming took off 5 bases at V and 0 bases at J, with 11 bases between the two ends. The CDR3 runs to 14 residues. The CDR3 DNA is TGTGCCAGCAGCACCACCGGGATCTCCTACGAGCAGTACTTC. This gives the protein CASSTTGISYEQYF.

The rearrangement links TRBV6-6 to TRBJ2-7; 8 bases are shared with TRBD1. Germline lookup yields CDR1 MNHNY and CDR2 SVGAGI (reference sequence). The CDR3 runs to 13 residues. V gave up 4 bases and J gave up 3 bases; unmatched junction bases: 2. The chain's CDR3 is CASSLDRVYEQYF. The CDR3 DNA is TGTGCCAGCAGTTTGGACAGGGTCTACGAGCAGTACTTC.

The chain carries TRBV5-1 and TRBJ2-7, with D perhaps matching TRBD1 (6 bases). The germline CDR1 and CDR2 sequences are SGHRS and YFSETQ. The CDR3 has 15 residues. With 4 bases removed from V and 3 bases from J, the gap between germline ends came to 17 bases. CDR3 DNA sequence: TGCGCCAGCAGCACCCTACAGGGTGAGGGCTACGAGCAGTACTTC. It translates to CASSTLQGEGYEQYF.

This chain joins TRBV21-1 and TRBJ1-1. TRBV21-1 corresponds to a pseudogene. This CDR3 is built from 13 residues. The CDR3 nucleotides are TGTGCCAGCAGCAAAGAACTCGGGACTGAAGCTTTCTTT. It encodes CASSKELGTEAFF.

The gene calls are TRBV9 and TRBJ2-7; D ambiguous. V dropped 0 bases and J dropped 2 bases, with 9 bases sitting between them. From germline, CDR1 is SGDLS and CDR2 YYNGEE. The CDR3 has 14 amino acids. CDR3: CASSVGAAAYEQYF. The DNA for the CDR3 is TGTGCCAGCAGCGTAGGGGCAGCCGCCTACGAGCAGTACTTC.

The chain employs TRBV6-5 and TRBJ1-1; tentative D call: TRBD1 (6 bases). This CDR3 region has 14 residues. The V gene's germline CDR1 is MNHEY and CDR2 SVGAGI. The ends were cut back, 5 bases at V and 7 bases at J, with 17 bases in the middle. The CDR3 loop is CASSSRGGVLEAFF. As DNA, the CDR3 is TGTGCCAGCAGTAGCAGGGGCGGAGTACTTGAAGCTTTCTTT.

The rearrangement uses TRBV13 and TRBJ1-5; possibly TRBD1 for D (6 bases). Trimming shortened V by 5 bases and J by 7 bases, and 12 bases separated the two germline ends. From germline, CDR1 is PRHDT and CDR2 FYEKMQ (reference sequence). CDR3 length equals 13 residues. The CDR3: CASSQSGVQPQHF. CDR3 sequence (DNA): TGTGCCAGCAGCCAATCAGGGGTGCAGCCCCAGCATTTT.

V and J are TRBV30 and TRBJ1-1; a possible D gene is TRBD1 (6 bases). This CDR3 is built from 15 residues. The V end was cut by 0 bases, the J end by 4 bases, with 15 bases between. Germline V gives CDR1 GTSNPN, CDR2 SVGIG (reference sequence). The CDR3 spells CAWSVLDRLSTEAFF. The CDR3, as DNA: TGTGCCTGGAGTGTACTCGACAGGCTTAGCACTGAAGCTTTCTTT.

This clone was observed a single time. The rearrangement links TRBV4-2 to TRBJ2-5, with TRBD2 as a possible D gene (6 bases). Trimming took 3 bases from V and 1 from J, leaving 12 bases between them. The V gene's germline CDR1 is LGHNA and CDR2 YNFKEQ. The CDR3 has 15 amino acids. In DNA form, the CDR3 reads TGTGCCAGCAGCCAGGGCGGGGCCCCCCAAGAGACCCAGTACTTC. Translating gives CASSQGGAPQETQYF.

V gene TRBV19 combines with J gene TRBJ2-7; 9 bases are shared with TRBD1. V lost 7 bases and J lost 1; bases outside the gene matches: 5. Germline CDR1 is LNHDA and CDR2 is SQIVND (reference sequence). The CDR3 is 14 amino acids. CDR3: CASTPGTGSYEQYF. Here the CDR3 DNA reads TGTGCCAGTACCCCCGGGACAGGGTCCTACGAGCAGTACTTC. The whole variable domain, remainder taken from reference TRBV19 and TRBJ2-7, is DGGITQSPKYLFRKEGQNVTLSCEQNLNHDAMYWYRQDPGQGLRLIYYSQIVNDFQKGDIAEGYSVSREKKESFPLTVTSAQKNPTAFYLCASTPGTGSYEQYFGPGTRLTVT.